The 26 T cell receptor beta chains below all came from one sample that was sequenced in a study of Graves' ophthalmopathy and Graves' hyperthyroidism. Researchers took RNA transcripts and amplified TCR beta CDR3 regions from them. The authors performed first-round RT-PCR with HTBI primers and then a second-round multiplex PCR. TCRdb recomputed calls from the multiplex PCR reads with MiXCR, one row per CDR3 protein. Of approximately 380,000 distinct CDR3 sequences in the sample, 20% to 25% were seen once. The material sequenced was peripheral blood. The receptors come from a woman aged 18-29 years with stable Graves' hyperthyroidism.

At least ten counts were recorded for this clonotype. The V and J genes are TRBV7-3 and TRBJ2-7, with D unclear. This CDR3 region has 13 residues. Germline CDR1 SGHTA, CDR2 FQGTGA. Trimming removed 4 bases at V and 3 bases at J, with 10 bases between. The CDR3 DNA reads TGTGCCAGCAGCTCCGGACCAAACTACGAGCAGTACTTC. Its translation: CASSSGPNYEQYF.

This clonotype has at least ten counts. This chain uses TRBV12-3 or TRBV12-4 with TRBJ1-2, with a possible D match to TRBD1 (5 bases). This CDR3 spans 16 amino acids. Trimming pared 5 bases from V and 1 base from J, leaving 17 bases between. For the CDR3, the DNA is TGTGCCAGCAGTCCCACTTTGGGGACGGATAACTATGGCTACACCTTC. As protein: CASSPTLGTDNYGYTF.

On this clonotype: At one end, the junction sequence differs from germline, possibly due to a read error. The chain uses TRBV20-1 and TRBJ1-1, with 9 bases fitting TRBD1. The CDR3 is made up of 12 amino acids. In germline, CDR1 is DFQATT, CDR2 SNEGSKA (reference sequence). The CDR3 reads CSAAGTGFIQAF. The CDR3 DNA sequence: TGCAGTGCGGCCGGGACAGGGTTTATTCAAGCGTTT.

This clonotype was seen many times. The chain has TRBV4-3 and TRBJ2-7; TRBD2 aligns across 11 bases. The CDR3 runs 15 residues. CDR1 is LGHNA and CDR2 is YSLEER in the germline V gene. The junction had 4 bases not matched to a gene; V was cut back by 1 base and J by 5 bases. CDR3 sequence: CASSQALAGVDEQYF. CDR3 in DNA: TGCGCCAGCAGCCAAGCACTAGCGGGAGTGGACGAGCAGTACTTC.

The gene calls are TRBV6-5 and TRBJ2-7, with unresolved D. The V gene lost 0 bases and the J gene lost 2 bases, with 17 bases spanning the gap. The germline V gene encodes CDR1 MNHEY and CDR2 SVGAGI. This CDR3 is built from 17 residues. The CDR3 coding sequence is TGTGCCAGCAGTTACTCCTCGTTGGTAGCTTCTGCCTACGAGCAGTACTTC. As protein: CASSYSSLVASAYEQYF.

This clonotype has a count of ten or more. CDR3 protein: CASSPGRDANYGYTF. The CDR3 DNA sequence: TGTGCCAGCAGCCCCGGCAGGGACGCTAACTATGGCTACACCTTC. The J gene is TRBJ1-2, the V gene TRBV9; perhaps TRBD1 as D (5 bases). Germline V lookup: CDR1 SGDLS, CDR2 YYNGEE. The CDR3 is made up of 15 amino acids. V lost 4 bases to trimming and J lost 0 bases, with 13 bases between them.

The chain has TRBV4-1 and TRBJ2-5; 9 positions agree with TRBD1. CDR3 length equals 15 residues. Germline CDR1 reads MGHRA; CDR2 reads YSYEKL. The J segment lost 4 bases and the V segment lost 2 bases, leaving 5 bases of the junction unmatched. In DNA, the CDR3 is TGCGCCAGCAGCCAAATCGGGACAGGGCGAGAGACCCAGTACTTC. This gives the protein CASSQIGTGRETQYF.

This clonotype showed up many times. CDR3 nucleotides: TGTGCCAGCATGTGGGGGCTAGGGGCCAACGTCCTGACTTTC. Translation: CASMWGLGANVLTF. The rearrangement uses TRBV6-1 and TRBJ2-6, with D perhaps TRBD1 (6 bases). V shed 7 bases and J shed 4 bases, with 11 bases lying between them. The CDR3 contains 14 residues. Germline CDR1 MNHNS, CDR2 SASEGT.

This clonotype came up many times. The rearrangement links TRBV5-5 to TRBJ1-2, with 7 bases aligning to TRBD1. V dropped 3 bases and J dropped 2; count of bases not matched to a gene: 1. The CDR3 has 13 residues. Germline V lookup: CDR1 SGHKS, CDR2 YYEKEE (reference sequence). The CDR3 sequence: CASSSGGNYGYTF. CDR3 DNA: TGTGCCAGCAGCTCAGGGGGGAACTATGGCTACACCTTC.

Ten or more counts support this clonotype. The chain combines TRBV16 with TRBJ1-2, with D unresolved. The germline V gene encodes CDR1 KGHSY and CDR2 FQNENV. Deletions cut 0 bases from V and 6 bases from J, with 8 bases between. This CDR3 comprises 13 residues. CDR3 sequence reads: CASSQSMRDGYTF. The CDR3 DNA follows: TGTGCCAGCAGCCAATCGATGCGAGATGGCTACACCTTC. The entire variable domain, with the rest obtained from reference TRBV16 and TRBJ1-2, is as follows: GEEVAQTPKHLVRGEGQKAKLYCAPIKGHSYVFWYQQVLKNEFKFLISFQNENVFDETGMPKERFSAKCLPNSPCSLEIQATKLEDSAVYFCASSQSMRDGYTFGSGTRLTVV.

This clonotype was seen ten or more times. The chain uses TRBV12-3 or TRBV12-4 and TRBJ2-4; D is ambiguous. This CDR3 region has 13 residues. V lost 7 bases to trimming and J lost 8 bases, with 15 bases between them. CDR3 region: CASTQEYSDIQYF. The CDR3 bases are TGTGCCAGCACTCAGGAGTACAGTGACATTCAGTACTTC.

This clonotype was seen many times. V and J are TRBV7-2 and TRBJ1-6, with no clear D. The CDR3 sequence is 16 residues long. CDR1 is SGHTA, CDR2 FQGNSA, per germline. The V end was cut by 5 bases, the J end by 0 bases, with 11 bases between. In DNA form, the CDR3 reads TGTGCCAGCAGCAGGACCGTCAGCTCCTATAATTCACCCCTCCACTTT. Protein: CASSRTVSSYNSPLHF.

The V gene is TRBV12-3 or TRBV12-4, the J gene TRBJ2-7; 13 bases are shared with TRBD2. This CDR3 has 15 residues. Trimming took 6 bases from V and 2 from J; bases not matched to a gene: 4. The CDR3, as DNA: TGTGCCAGCAGGGGCGGGACTAGCGGGACCTACGAGCAGTACTTC. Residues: CASRGGTSGTYEQYF.

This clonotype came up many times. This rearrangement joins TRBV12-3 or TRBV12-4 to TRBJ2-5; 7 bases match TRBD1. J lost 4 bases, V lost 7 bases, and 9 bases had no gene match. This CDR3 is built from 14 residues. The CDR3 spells CASTPGGERETQYF. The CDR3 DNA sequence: TGTGCCAGCACCCCAGGGGGAGAACGAGAGACCCAGTACTTC.

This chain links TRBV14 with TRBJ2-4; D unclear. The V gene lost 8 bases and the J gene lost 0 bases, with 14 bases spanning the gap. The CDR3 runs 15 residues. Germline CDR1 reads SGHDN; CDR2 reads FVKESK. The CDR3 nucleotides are TGTGCCAGCGGCCCCCTGGGAATAGCCAAAAACATTCAGTACTTC. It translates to CASGPLGIAKNIQYF.

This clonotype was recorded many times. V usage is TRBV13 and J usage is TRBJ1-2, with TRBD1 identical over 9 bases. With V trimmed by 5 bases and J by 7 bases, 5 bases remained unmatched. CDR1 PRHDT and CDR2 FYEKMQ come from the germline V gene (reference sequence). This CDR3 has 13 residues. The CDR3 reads CASSPGQGSGYTF. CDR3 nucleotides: TGTGCCAGCAGCCCGGGACAGGGATCTGGCTACACCTTC.

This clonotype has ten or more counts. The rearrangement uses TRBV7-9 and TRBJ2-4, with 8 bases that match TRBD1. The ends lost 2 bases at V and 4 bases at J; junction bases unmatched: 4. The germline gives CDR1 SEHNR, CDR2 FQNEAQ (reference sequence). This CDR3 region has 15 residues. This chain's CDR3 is CASSLQRTGKNIQYF. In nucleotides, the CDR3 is TGTGCCAGCAGCTTACAGAGGACAGGGAAAAACATTCAGTACTTC.

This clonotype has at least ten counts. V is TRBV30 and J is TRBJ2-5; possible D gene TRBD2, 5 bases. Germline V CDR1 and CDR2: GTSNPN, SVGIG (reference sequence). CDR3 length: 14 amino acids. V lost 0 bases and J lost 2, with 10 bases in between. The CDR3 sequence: CAWSVILAQETQYF. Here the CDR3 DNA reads TGTGCCTGGAGTGTAATCCTAGCACAAGAGACCCAGTACTTC.

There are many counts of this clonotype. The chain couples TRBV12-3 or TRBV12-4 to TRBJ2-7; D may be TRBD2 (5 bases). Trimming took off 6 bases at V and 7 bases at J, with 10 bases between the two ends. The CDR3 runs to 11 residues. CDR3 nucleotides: TGTGCCAGCAGGCAACTAGGAGAGCAGTACTTC. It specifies CASRQLGEQYF.

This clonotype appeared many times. The CDR3 DNA is TGTGCCACCAGTGATTTGAGAGGGGGCGCGGAGGAGACCCAGTACTTC. Its translation: CATSDLRGGAEETQYF. V and J are TRBV24-1 and TRBJ2-5; 7 nucleotides agree with TRBD1. The CDR3 is made up of 16 amino acids. J lost 5 bases, V lost 0 bases, and 8 bases had no gene match. CDR1 is KGHDR and CDR2 is SFDVKD in the germline V gene.

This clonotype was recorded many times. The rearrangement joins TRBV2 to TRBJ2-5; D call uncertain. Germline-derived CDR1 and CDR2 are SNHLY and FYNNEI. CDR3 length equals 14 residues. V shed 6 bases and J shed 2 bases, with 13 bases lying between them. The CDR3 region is CASRLAWGQETQYF. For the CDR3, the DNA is TGTGCCAGCAGGTTAGCCTGGGGTCAAGAGACCCAGTACTTC.

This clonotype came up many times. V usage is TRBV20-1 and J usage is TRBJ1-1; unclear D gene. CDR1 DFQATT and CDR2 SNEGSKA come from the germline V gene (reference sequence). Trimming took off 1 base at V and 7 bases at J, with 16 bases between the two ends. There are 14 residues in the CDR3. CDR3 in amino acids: CSARASGQLFEAFF. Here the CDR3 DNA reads TGCAGTGCTAGAGCGAGCGGGCAGTTGTTTGAAGCTTTCTTT.

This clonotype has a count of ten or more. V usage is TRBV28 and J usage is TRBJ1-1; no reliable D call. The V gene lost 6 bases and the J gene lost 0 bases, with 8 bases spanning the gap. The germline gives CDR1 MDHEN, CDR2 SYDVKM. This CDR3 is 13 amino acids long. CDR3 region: CASSPDMNTEAFF. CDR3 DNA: TGTGCCAGCAGCCCAGACATGAACACTGAAGCTTTCTTT.

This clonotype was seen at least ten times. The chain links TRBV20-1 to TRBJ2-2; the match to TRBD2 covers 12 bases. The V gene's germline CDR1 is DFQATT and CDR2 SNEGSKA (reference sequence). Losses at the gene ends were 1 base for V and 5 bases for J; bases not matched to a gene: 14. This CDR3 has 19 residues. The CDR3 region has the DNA TGCAGTGCTAGAGGCCTGTTCCTAACTAGCGGGAGGTATACCGGGGAGCTGTTTTTT. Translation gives CSARGLFLTSGRYTGELFF.

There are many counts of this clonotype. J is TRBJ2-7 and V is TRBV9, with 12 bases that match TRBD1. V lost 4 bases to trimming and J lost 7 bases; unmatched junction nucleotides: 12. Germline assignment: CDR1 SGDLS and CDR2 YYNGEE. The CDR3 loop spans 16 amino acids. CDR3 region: CASSPGQGALNGEQYF. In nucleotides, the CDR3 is TGTGCCAGCAGCCCGGGACAGGGGGCCCTCAATGGGGAGCAGTACTTC.

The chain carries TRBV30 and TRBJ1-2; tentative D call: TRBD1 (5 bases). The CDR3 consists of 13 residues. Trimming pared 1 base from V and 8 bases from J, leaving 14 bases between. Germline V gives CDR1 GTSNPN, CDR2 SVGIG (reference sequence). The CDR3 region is CAWSADRQPGYTF. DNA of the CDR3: TGTGCCTGGAGTGCGGATAGACAGCCGGGCTACACCTTC.